The next 8 T cell receptor beta chains were all read from a single sample in a study of cytomegalovirus exposure and HLA in healthy donors. Generated by immunoSEQ multiplex PCR, the TCRdb table keeps only in-frame clones and is missing some. The table records a few hundred thousand clones, about 90% of them present only once. The sequencing sample was made of PBMCs. The receptors were gathered from a woman younger than 45 in good health and CMV-seronegative.

The chain has TRBV25-1 and TRBJ2-4, with D hard to call. Germline CDR1 MGHDK, CDR2 SYGVNS. There are 14 residues in the CDR3. V was clipped by 0 bases and J by 10 bases, with 13 bases between them. CDR3 sequence reads: CASSEYIGGNIQYF. The DNA of the CDR3 is TGTGCCAGCAGTGAATATATCGGTGGGAATATTCAGTACTTC.

The count of this clone is one. Other DNA variants within this sample encode the same CDR3. The chain has TRBV11-2 and TRBJ2-1; 10 positions agree with TRBD2. Germline CDR1 reads SGHAT; CDR2 reads FQNNGV. J lost 4 bases, V lost 1 base, and 1 base had no gene match. This CDR3 comprises 15 residues. In nucleotides, the CDR3 is TGTGCCAGCAGCTTAGTAGCGGGAGGTTACAATGAGCAGTTCTTC. Amino acids: CASSLVAGGYNEQFF.

A single count supports this clone. The rearrangement uses TRBV14 and TRBJ2-1, with 7 bases fitting TRBD2. The CDR3 runs to 15 residues. The germline CDR1 and CDR2 sequences are SGHDN and FVKESK. The J segment lost 2 bases and the V segment lost 3 bases, leaving 4 bases of the junction unmatched. CDR3: CASSHRGSPYNEQFF. The CDR3, as DNA: TGTGCCAGCAGCCATCGCGGGAGCCCCTACAATGAGCAGTTCTTC.

The V and J genes are TRBV10-2 and TRBJ2-1; 7 nucleotides line up with TRBD1. The CDR3 is 14 residues long. CDR1 WSHSY and CDR2 SAAADI come from the germline V gene. The ends lost 5 bases at V and 5 bases at J; junction bases unmatched: 6. The DNA of the CDR3 is TGCGCCAGCAGTAAGGACAGGCCGGACAATGAGCAGTTCTTC. Translating gives CASSKDRPDNEQFF.

This sequence joins TRBV5-6 and TRBJ2-2, with a tentative D call TRBD2 (5 bases). The V and J ends lost 3 bases and 0 bases respectively, with 9 bases between them. The germline V gene encodes CDR1 SGHDT and CDR2 YYEEEE. CDR3 length: 15 amino acids. The CDR3 here is CASSWGEPNTGELFF. Written as DNA, the CDR3 is TGTGCCAGCAGCTGGGGAGAACCGAACACCGGGGAGCTGTTTTTT.

The CDR3 bases are TGTGCCAGCTCACCGGTTAGCGGGGCCACCGGGGAGCTGTTTTTT. It codes for CASSPVSGATGELFF. The V call is TRBV18, the J call TRBJ2-2; 8 bases are shared with TRBD2. The junction had 4 bases not matched to a gene; V was cut back by 3 bases and J by 4 bases. This CDR3 is built from 15 residues. Germline CDR1 KGHSH, CDR2 LQKENI.

The chain has TRBV28 and TRBJ2-2; D may be TRBD1 (6 bases). The V gene lost 6 bases and the J gene lost 6 bases, with 17 bases spanning the gap. CDR3 length: 15 amino acids. The germline V gene has CDR1 MDHEN and CDR2 SYDVKM. The chain's CDR3 is CASSRRQQGSGELFF. CDR3 nucleotide sequence: TGTGCCAGCAGCCGTCGCCAACAGGGTTCCGGGGAGCTGTTTTTT. Full variable domain (missing parts from reference TRBV28 and TRBJ2-2): DVKVTQSSRYLVKRTGEKVFLECVQDMDHENMFWYRQDPGLGLRLIYFSYDVKMKEKGDIPEGYSVSREKKERFSLILESASTNQTSMYLCASSRRQQGSGELFFGEGSRLTVL.

The V and J genes are TRBV9 and TRBJ2-5; TRBD1 aligns across 7 bases. This CDR3 region has 15 residues. Germline V lookup: CDR1 SGDLS, CDR2 YYNGEE. Losses at the gene ends were 0 bases for V and 1 base for J; bases not matched to a gene: 3. The CDR3 spells CASSVVGGSQETQYF. As DNA, the CDR3 is TGTGCCAGCAGCGTAGTAGGGGGCTCCCAAGAGACCCAGTACTTC.